This T cell receptor beta chain was sequenced in a study of early T cells in non-severe SARS-CoV-2 infection. As for the study in general: The sequenced material was bulk RNA from unsorted whole blood, and its chains were unpaired. Study-level results: Private and CD4 specificities were missed by VDJdb matching, skewed to anti-spike CD8.

Molecules of cDNA were individually given unique molecular identifiers that were attached to them. In TCRdb, the 5' RACE reads were re-called with MiXCR into one record per CDR3 protein. The sample holds around 57,000 distinct CDR3 sequences, 11% seen once. This clonotype has ten or more counts. The antigen is undetermined. Trimming at V came to 1 base and at J to 4 bases, leaving 3 bases not matched to a gene. The CDR3 totals 16 residues. Germline values: CDR1 SGHTA, CDR2 FQGTGA. The receptor was isolated from an adult who was a healthcare worker with PCR-confirmed SARS-CoV-2 infection or an uninfected control (not recorded which). The V call is TRBV7-3, the J call TRBJ2-5; 13 positions agree with TRBD2. Source material: whole blood. CDR3 loop: CASSLKLAGGTETQYF. In nucleotides, the CDR3 is TGTGCCAGCAGCTTAAAACTAGCGGGAGGGACAGAGACCCAGTACTTC.